Listed below are T cell receptor beta chains from one sample, sequenced in a study of T cell responses to AZD1222 COVID-19 vaccine. Generated by immunoSEQ multiplex PCR, the TCRdb table keeps only in-frame clones and is missing some. The sample holds more than 75,000 clones, about 90% seen once. Sequenced material: peripheral blood, taken on day 0 of AZD1222 vaccination. The origin of the receptors is an adult in good health. CDR3s include the opening cysteine and the closing phenylalanine or tryptophan. The order of the fields is D gene, V gene, clone size, J gene, CDR3 DNA, CDR3 protein. A D gene is named only where the DNA matches it firmly. Rows give clone size only sometimes, using once, few, many, or a class for an expanded clone.

d_gene: TRBD1
v_gene: TRBV11-3
abundance: NA
j_gene: TRBJ2-5
CDR3nt: TGTGCCAGCAGCCGTAGGACAGGAGGACAGGGCCAAGAGACCCAGTACTTC
CDR3aa: CASSRRTGGQGQETQYF

d_gene: NA
v_gene: TRBV11-2
abundance: few
j_gene: TRBJ2-1
CDR3nt: TGTGCCAGCAGCTTATTTGACGGGAGCGGCAATGAGCAGTTCTTC
CDR3aa: CASSLFDGSGNEQFF

d_gene: TRBD2
v_gene: TRBV27
abundance: NA
j_gene: TRBJ2-2
CDR3nt: TGTGCCAGCAGCTGGGGGGGGTTTACCGGGGAGCTGTTTTTT
CDR3aa: CASSWGGFTGELFF

d_gene: TRBD2
v_gene: TRBV20-1
abundance: NA
j_gene: TRBJ2-7
CDR3nt: TGCAGTCCGCGGGGGGGCCGGGAGCAGTACTTC
CDR3aa: CSPRGGREQYF

d_gene: NA
v_gene: TRBV4-2
abundance: NA
j_gene: TRBJ2-5
CDR3nt: TGTGCCAGCAGCCAAGATGAATGGCAGGGAAGGGAGACCCAGTACTTC
CDR3aa: CASSQDEWQGRETQYF

d_gene: TRBD2
v_gene: TRBV28
abundance: few
j_gene: TRBJ2-7
CDR3nt: TGTGCCAGCACATCTAGCGGGAGTGTAACCTACGAGCAGTACTTC
CDR3aa: CASTSSGSVTYEQYF

d_gene: NA
v_gene: TRBV3-1/TRBV3-2
abundance: NA
j_gene: TRBJ2-3
CDR3nt: TGTGCCAGCAGCCAAGAGGACATCACAGATACGCAGTATTTT
CDR3aa: CASSQEDITDTQYF

d_gene: TRBD1
v_gene: TRBV7-8
abundance: NA
j_gene: TRBJ2-1
CDR3nt: TGTGCCAGCAGCTCGGACAGGGGGTCCTACAATGAGCAGTTCTTC
CDR3aa: CASSSDRGSYNEQFF

d_gene: NA
v_gene: TRBV7-3
abundance: NA
j_gene: TRBJ2-2
CDR3nt: TGTGCCAGCAGCTTAAACGGGAGAGCCGCCGGGGAGCTGTTTTTT
CDR3aa: CASSLNGRAAGELFF

d_gene: TRBD1
v_gene: TRBV14
abundance: NA
j_gene: TRBJ2-7
CDR3nt: TGTGCCAGCAGCCAAGATACCGGGACAGGGTTCTACGAGCAGTACTTC
CDR3aa: CASSQDTGTGFYEQYF

d_gene: TRBD2
v_gene: TRBV2
abundance: NA
j_gene: TRBJ2-7
CDR3nt: TGTGCCAGCTCCTGGCGGGAGGCGTCCTACGAGCAGTACTTC
CDR3aa: CASSWREASYEQYF

d_gene: NA
v_gene: TRBV7-2
abundance: NA
j_gene: TRBJ2-1
CDR3nt: TGTGCCAGCAGCTTAGCGGGCAGCGGCTCCTACAATGAGCAGTTCTTC
CDR3aa: CASSLAGSGSYNEQFF

d_gene: NA
v_gene: TRBV28
abundance: NA
j_gene: TRBJ2-7
CDR3nt: TGTGCCAGCAGAGCTACAGGGCGAAAATACGAGCAGTACTTC
CDR3aa: CASRATGRKYEQYF

d_gene: NA
v_gene: TRBV18
abundance: NA
j_gene: TRBJ2-7
CDR3nt: TGTGCCAGCTCACCTGGGGCCGGGACGAACAACGAGCAGTACTTC
CDR3aa: CASSPGAGTNNEQYF